These 11 T cell receptor beta chains came from one sample sequenced in a study of CD8 T cells in Susac syndrome. RNA totalling roughly 0.45 to 1 ug underwent reverse transcription with random hexamers. TCRdb called the immunoSEQ multiplex PCR reads again in MiXCR, with one record for every CDR3 protein. The table includes fewer than 85,000 distinct CDR3 sequences, roughly 94% detected once. Input material: CD8+ T cells from PBMCs. The receptors come from a human donor with Susac syndrome.

V usage is TRBV9 and J usage is TRBJ2-1; 8 nucleotides align to TRBD1. Looked up from germline, CDR1 is SGDLS and CDR2 is YYNGEE. V gave up 5 bases and J gave up 2 bases; unmatched junction bases: 3. The length of the CDR3 is 14 residues. The CDR3 sequence: CASRAGGAYNEQFF. DNA of the CDR3: TGTGCCAGCAGGGCAGGGGGCGCCTACAATGAGCAGTTCTTC.

The V gene is TRBV28, the J gene TRBJ2-7; the match to TRBD2 covers 7 bases. Germline lookup yields CDR1 MDHEN and CDR2 SYDVKM. The trim removed 3 bases at V and 0 bases at J, leaving 2 bases unmatched. CDR3 length: 14 amino acids. CDR3 coding DNA: TGTGCCAGCAGTTTCCTAGCGGCCTCCTACGAGCAGTACTTC. Protein: CASSFLAASYEQYF.

This chain links TRBV29-1 with TRBJ1-2, with D possibly being TRBD1 (6 bases). V was pared by 0 bases and J by 4 bases, with 15 bases between. Germline CDR1 is SQVTM and CDR2 is ANQGSEA. The CDR3 length is 15 residues. CDR3 in DNA: TGCAGCGTTGAAGATGGGGGTAGGGGGGCCTATGGCTACACCTTC. It codes for CSVEDGGRGAYGYTF.

This clonotype has a handful of counts. The chain combines TRBV9 with TRBJ2-5; weak D call: TRBD2 (5 bases). From germline, CDR1 is SGDLS and CDR2 YYNGEE. This CDR3 contains 11 residues. Trimming left V 5 bases short and J 5 bases short, with 7 bases between. The CDR3 sequence: CASSGGETQYF. In nucleotides, the CDR3 is TGTGCCAGCAGTGGCGGGGAGACCCAGTACTTC.

The chain uses TRBV24-1 and TRBJ2-1; TRBD1 aligns across 7 bases. Germline CDR1 and CDR2: KGHDR and SFDVKD. This CDR3 is 14 amino acids long. V shed 4 bases and J 13 bases; nucleotides not matched to a gene: 12. DNA of the CDR3: TGTGCCACCAGTGACCCTTTTACAGGGGCAAAACAGTTCTTC. This translates into CATSDPFTGAKQFF.

V usage is TRBV4-3 and J usage is TRBJ2-1; TRBD2 matches at 7 bases. V shed 0 bases and J 2 bases; nucleotides not matched to a gene: 4. This CDR3 has 16 amino acids. CDR1 is LGHNA, CDR2 YSLEER, per germline. The CDR3 protein is CASSQDASGPYNEQFF. CDR3 DNA sequence: TGCGCCAGCAGCCAAGATGCTAGCGGCCCCTACAATGAGCAGTTCTTC.

The gene calls are TRBV7-9 and TRBJ2-5, with a weak D call TRBD1 (6 bases). This CDR3 has 16 amino acids. Germline lookup yields CDR1 SEHNR and CDR2 FQNEAQ (reference sequence). Trimming removed 5 bases from V and 2 bases from J, with 18 bases in between. The DNA of the CDR3 is TGTGCCAGCAGCAGCTACAGGGTAAAAGGGCAAGAGACCCAGTACTTC. Translation: CASSSYRVKGQETQYF. The entire variable domain, with the rest obtained from reference TRBV7-9 and TRBJ2-5, is as follows: DTGVSQNPRHKITKRGQNVTFRCDPISEHNRLYWYRQTLGQGPEFLTYFQNEAQLEKSRLLSDRFSAERPKGSFSTLEIQRTEQGDSAMYLCASSSYRVKGQETQYFGPGTRLLVL.

This chain joins TRBV9 and TRBJ2-5; 10 positions agree with TRBD2. The CDR3 length is 18 residues. Germline lookup yields CDR1 SGDLS and CDR2 YYNGEE. J gave up 5 bases and V 3 bases, and 16 bases lay outside the gene matches. CDR3 nucleotide sequence: TGTGCCAGCAGCGCACCGAAGGGGTCTAGCGGGAGAGGGGAGACCCAGTACTTC. It codes for CASSAPKGSSGRGETQYF.

The chain is built from TRBV20-1 and TRBJ2-5; tentative D call: TRBD1 (5 bases). V lost 5 bases and J lost 5, with 18 bases in between. CDR1 is DFQATT, CDR2 SNEGSKA, per germline (reference sequence). There are 14 residues in the CDR3. The CDR3: CSAPALAPGETQYF. The CDR3 coding sequence is TGCAGTGCTCCGGCCTTGGCCCCAGGGGAGACCCAGTACTTC.

The chain joins TRBV28 to TRBJ2-3; 9 nucleotides match TRBD1. CDR3 size: 15 residues. After removal of 6 bases from V and 1 base from J, the junction contained 5 bases not matched to a gene. From germline, CDR1 is MDHEN and CDR2 SYDVKM. CDR3 region: CASSQRDRGTDTQYF. The CDR3 DNA follows: TGTGCCAGCAGCCAACGGGACAGGGGCACAGATACGCAGTATTTT.

The chain is built from TRBV29-1 and TRBJ2-7; D is unclear. The CDR3 has 13 amino acids. CDR1 and CDR2 from the germline V gene are SQVTM and ANQGSEA. The ends were cut back, 4 bases at V and 2 bases at J, with 12 bases in the middle. For the CDR3, the DNA is TGCAGCGTTGGGCAGCCGCCCCCCTACGAGCAGTACTTC. The encoded protein is CSVGQPPPYEQYF.